This T cell receptor beta chain was retrieved from a study of shared clonotypes between healthy human individuals. Trimming left V 7 bases short and J 0 bases short, with 12 bases between. This CDR3 comprises 14 residues. Germline V gene lookup returns CDR1 LNHDA and CDR2 SQIVND (reference sequence). The assay used deep level. Measured with immunoSEQ multiplex PCR; TCRdb has only the in-frame clones, and not every one. Of about 2.5 million clones in the sample, about nine tenths are singletons; the top ten hold 0.3% to 0.4%. A few counts support this clone. Its antigen is undetermined. Study-level results: Only blood was sampled; tissue repertoires likely differ. Expectations were that clonotype sharing among donors would be affected by sequencing depth.

What was sequenced was naive CD4+ T cells from PBMCs. The subset: CD45RA+ positively selected. This sequence originates from a young man in good health. Some clones in this sample may be carry-over from other donors' samples. V is TRBV19 and J is TRBJ1-1; D is perhaps TRBD1 (5 bases). The CDR3 loop reads CASTPRGLNTEAFF. The DNA for the CDR3 is TGTGCCAGTACACCGAGGGGCCTGAACACTGAAGCTTTCTTT.